This TCR beta chain appears in the sequencing data of a study of regulatory T cells in long-lasting Graves disease. The V segment lost 1 base and the J segment 15 bases; nucleotides outside the gene matches: 6. Looked up from germline, CDR1 is LGHDT and CDR2 is YNNKEL (reference sequence). This CDR3 is 13 amino acids long. Whole-study results and caveats: Patients with persistent disease showed a bias toward TRBV28, TRBJ1-2 and TRBJ2-5.

This clonotype was detected many times. Its antigen is still unknown. Researchers made TCR beta libraries by using iRepertoire HTBI primers and running Arm-PCR on CDR3 regions. TCRdb redid the calling of the multiplex PCR reads with MiXCR, one entry per CDR3 protein. The table includes 400,000 to 500,000 distinct CDR3 sequences, around 15% detected once. Time point specified: newly diagnosed GD, antithyroid drugs for less than 3 months. TCR sequences were obtained from RNA taken from PBMCs. The sample was also linked to a second study, of T cells in Graves' hyperthyroidism and ophthalmopathy.

V usage is TRBV3-1 and J usage is TRBJ2-1; 10 nucleotides align to TRBD2. Source: peripheral blood mononuclear cells (PBMCs), taken at new diagnosis, from a patient treated with antithyroid drugs. This TCR derives from a woman under 30 with Graves disease. This chain's CDR3 is CASSQALAGDWFF. The CDR3, as DNA: TGTGCCAGCAGCCAAGCGCTAGCGGGAGATTGGTTCTTC.